The entry below describes one TCR beta chain. Germline lookup yields CDR1 MDHEN and CDR2 SYDVKM. Trimming at V came to 5 bases and at J to 9 bases, leaving 9 bases not matched to a gene. The CDR3 is 14 amino acids. The PCR employed 60 Vbeta primers together with 13 Jbeta primers. Repertoires were generated with immunoSEQ multiplex PCR, while TCRdb's copy carries only in-frame clones and drops some. The sample contains some 140,000 clones, 73% of which appear only once. The data are from a study of cytomegalovirus exposure and HLA in healthy donors. The sequence came from a woman aged 40 to 50 in good health and CMV-seronegative. The chain has TRBV28 and TRBJ1-5; 8 bases match TRBD1. Sequencing was carried out using PBMCs. The chain's CDR3 is CASSTTGGVRPQHF. CDR3 coding DNA: TGTGCCAGCAGTACTACAGGGGGAGTTCGGCCCCAGCATTTT.